This T cell receptor beta chain was sequenced for a study of blood T cell repertoires in COVID-19. For the study at large: Sites in the United States, Italy and Spain provided acute and convalescent COVID-19 samples. Sample material is recorded as cDNA or gDNA derived from T cells, B-cell-depleted T cells, or PBMCs.

The germline V gene has CDR1 LGHDT and CDR2 YNNKEL (reference sequence). This CDR3 is built from 15 residues. V lost 8 bases, J lost 3 bases, and 9 bases stayed unmatched. How the authors handled the data: The assay estimated nucleated cells by amplifying reference gene primers. Method: immunoSEQ multiplex PCR; TCRdb's copy keeps in-frame clones and lacks some. V and J calls and clone size come straight from that table; D and trimming were deduced from the DNA. The profile shows around 150,000 clones, 80% to 90% of them singletons. This sequence originates from a man between 65 and 80 years old with acute or convalescent COVID-19. Sequenced sample: peripheral blood. The gene calls are TRBV3-1 (or the pseudogene TRBV3-2) and TRBJ2-5, with 10 bases identical to TRBD2. The CDR3 region is CASGPRTSGKETQYF. CDR3 nucleotide sequence: TGTGCCAGCGGCCCGCGGACTAGCGGTAAAGAGACCCAGTACTTC.